The 3 T cell receptor beta chains below all came from one sample that was sequenced in a study of cytomegalovirus exposure and HLA in healthy donors. The PCR used 60 Vbeta and 13 Jbeta primers. Method: immunoSEQ multiplex PCR; TCRdb's copy keeps in-frame clones and lacks some. The sample yields about 170,000 clones, over 80% seen once. Input material: PBMCs. The receptors derive from a male donor in good health and CMV-seronegative.

This clone was picked up one time. The rearrangement links TRBV4-1 to TRBJ2-7; D gene ambiguous. The V gene's germline CDR1 is MGHRA and CDR2 YSYEKL. V was cut by 1 base and J by 0 bases, with 7 bases left in between. The CDR3 covers 14 residues. The CDR3, as DNA: TGCGCCAGCAGCCAAGGAGACAACTCCTACGAGCAGTACTTC. Protein: CASSQGDNSYEQYF.

This clone was observed once. J is TRBJ1-1 and V is TRBV5-4; possible D gene TRBD1, 6 bases. Between the trimmed V and J ends, which lost 2 bases and 7 bases, there was a span of 15 bases. CDR1 and CDR2 from the germline V gene are SGHNT and YYREEE (reference sequence). The CDR3 covers 14 residues. CDR3 sequence: CASSLSQGQREAFF. The CDR3 coding sequence is TGTGCCAGCAGCTTATCCCAGGGGCAACGTGAAGCTTTCTTT.

This chain links TRBV4-3 with TRBJ1-3, with 8 bases fitting TRBD1. Germline trimming cut 0 bases from V and 0 bases from J; bases unmatched to any gene: 7. CDR3 size: 18 residues. Germline assignment: CDR1 LGHNA and CDR2 YSLEER. DNA of the CDR3: TGCGCCAGCAGCCAAGATCGAATCGGGACAGGCTCTGGAAACACCATATATTTT. Amino acid sequence: CASSQDRIGTGSGNTIYF.